This T cell receptor beta chain was identified in a study of patients and donors after allogeneic stem cell transplantation. This clonotype showed up just a few times. MiXCR was run by TCRdb on the RT-PCR reads, yielding one entry per CDR3 protein. The sample lists 900,000 to 1,000,000 distinct CDR3 sequences, over 15% occurring once. V was clipped by 0 bases and J by 5 bases; unmatched bases: 7. Germline V CDR1 and CDR2: SGHDN, FVKESK. The CDR3 has 16 residues. The V gene is TRBV14, the J gene TRBJ2-1; 7 nucleotides line up with TRBD2. The sequenced sample was blood, either unsorted or a sorted T cell fraction (not recorded which). The clonotype was recovered from a human donor who was either an allogeneic HSCT recipient or a stem cell or donor lymphocyte infusion donor (not recorded which). It is not recorded whose cells these are; they may come from a transplant donor. DNA for the CDR3: TGTGCCAGCAGCCAAGATCCCCGGGACTACAACAATGAGCAGTTCTTC. It is translated as CASSQDPRDYNNEQFF.